The 13 T cell receptor beta chains given below trace back to one sample, sequenced in a study of Tregs in tolerant kidney transplant recipients. Repertoires were generated with immunoSEQ multiplex PCR, while TCRdb's copy carries only in-frame clones and drops some. The sample shows under 80,000 clones, roughly 88% of them seen only once. The starting material was Tregs from blood, obtained before the transplant. The receptor set was obtained from a human donor who received a combined kidney and bone marrow transplant.

This chain uses TRBV28 with TRBJ2-7; 7 nucleotides align to TRBD2. The ends lost 4 bases at V and 7 bases at J; junction bases unmatched: 13. Germline values: CDR1 MDHEN, CDR2 SYDVKM. There are 15 residues in the CDR3. CDR3 DNA sequence: TGTGCCAGCAGTTGGGGCGGTTGGACCGGGAGGGAGCAGTACTTC. This sequence encodes CASSWGGWTGREQYF. Together with reference TRBV28 and TRBJ2-7, the CDR3 gives the full variable domain: DVKVTQSSRYLVKRTGEKVFLECVQDMDHENMFWYRQDPGLGLRLIYFSYDVKMKEKGDIPEGYSVSREKKERFSLILESASTNQTSMYLCASSWGGWTGREQYFGPGTRLTVT.

This chain connects TRBV27 to TRBJ2-7; 8 bases are shared with TRBD1. V was pared by 4 bases and J by 1 base, with 3 bases of the junction left unmatched. Germline loops: CDR1 MNHEY, CDR2 SMNVEV (reference sequence). This CDR3 is 14 amino acids long. CDR3 in DNA: TGTGCCAGCAGTTACCGGACAGGGTCCTACGAGCAGTACTTC. Translation gives CASSYRTGSYEQYF.

The V gene is TRBV5-1, the J gene TRBJ2-1; 9 positions match TRBD2. J gave up 5 bases and V 4 bases, and 13 bases lay outside the gene matches. Germline CDR1 SGHRS, CDR2 YFSETQ. The CDR3 sequence is 17 residues long. The CDR3 DNA is TGCGCCAGCAGCCCCCGCCCTGAGCTAGCGGGGCACAATGAGCAGTTCTTC. Translation gives CASSPRPELAGHNEQFF.

This clone appeared once. The genes are TRBV5-1 and TRBJ2-3; D gene ambiguous. The CDR3 sequence is 15 residues long. The germline gives CDR1 SGHRS, CDR2 YFSETQ. Trimming pared 1 base from V and 0 bases from J, leaving 9 bases between. The CDR3 is CASSLRAGSTDTQYF. The CDR3 bases are TGCGCCAGCAGCTTGAGAGCCGGGAGCACAGATACGCAGTATTTT.

This clone was detected a few times. The rearrangement uses TRBV5-3 and TRBJ2-7; no clear D gene. TRBV5-3 is classed as an ORF, of uncertain function. The CDR3 totals 14 residues. The V end was cut by 0 bases, the J end by 3 bases, with 10 bases between. The CDR3 loop is CARSLDPKIYEQYF. The CDR3 bases are TGTGCCAGAAGCTTGGACCCGAAGATCTACGAGCAGTACTTC.

The chain has TRBV7-8 and TRBJ2-5; D is perhaps TRBD2 (5 bases). The J call may be wrong; the DNA end is better matched by TRBJ2-7. The CDR3 consists of 17 residues. Germline lookup yields CDR1 SGHVS and CDR2 FQNEAQ. The CDR3 DNA reads TGTGCCAGCACCAGAGCCGCTGGTGGGAGTCTTGCTTACGAGCAGTACTTC. This gives the protein CASTRAAGGSLAYEQYF.

This clone was seen only once. V gene TRBV15 combines with J gene TRBJ2-3, with a tentative D call TRBD1 (6 bases). The CDR3 is made up of 17 amino acids. V dropped 2 bases and J dropped 0 bases, with 15 bases sitting between them. Germline CDR1 and CDR2: LNHNV and YYDKDF (reference sequence). The CDR3 spells CATSRPQGSGSTDTQYF. The CDR3 DNA is TGTGCCACCAGCAGACCCCAGGGGTCCGGGAGCACAGATACGCAGTATTTT.

This clone was picked up one time. V and J are TRBV5-1 and TRBJ1-3; D unclear. The CDR3 is 14 amino acids. Germline V CDR1 and CDR2: SGHRS, YFSETQ. Trimming removed 8 bases from V and 1 base from J, with 13 bases in between. The CDR3 DNA reads TGCGCCAGTTCTACAGACCTTTCTGGAAACACCATATATTTT. Residues: CASSTDLSGNTIYF.

The gene calls are TRBV18 and TRBJ1-1; maybe TRBD1 (5 bases). The CDR3 is 15 residues long. V was trimmed by 0 bases and J by 6 bases, leaving 14 bases between them. The V gene's germline CDR1 is KGHSH and CDR2 LQKENI. CDR3 protein: CASSPPVPGSAEAFF. DNA for the CDR3: TGTGCCAGCTCACCACCGGTCCCAGGGAGTGCTGAAGCTTTCTTT.

This chain connects TRBV29-1 to TRBJ1-1; the D is unclear. The CDR3 covers 13 residues. With 6 bases removed from V and 0 bases from J, the gap between germline ends came to 11 bases. Germline CDR1 is SQVTM and CDR2 is ANQGSEA. Here the CDR3 reads CSVTIYMNTEAFF. DNA for the CDR3: TGCAGCGTCACAATTTACATGAACACTGAAGCTTTCTTT. Full variable domain (outside the CDR3, taken from reference TRBV29-1 and TRBJ1-1): SAVISQKPSRDICQRGTSLTIQCQVDSQVTMMFWYRQQPGQSLTLIATANQGSEATYESGFVIDKFPISRPNLTFSTLTVSNMSPEDSSIYLCSVTIYMNTEAFFGQGTRLTVV.

The chain links TRBV14 to TRBJ2-4; D uncertain. Deletions cut 0 bases from V and 0 bases from J, with 6 bases between. Germline V gives CDR1 SGHDN, CDR2 FVKESK. The CDR3 spans 15 residues. CDR3 bases: TGTGCCAGCAGCCAAGAAGGCCTAGCCAAAAACATTCAGTACTTC. Protein product: CASSQEGLAKNIQYF.

The genes are TRBV2 and TRBJ2-5, with D hard to call. The V end lost 3 bases, the J end lost 0 bases, and 5 bases lay between the germline ends. This CDR3 is 13 amino acids long. Looked up from germline, CDR1 is SNHLY and CDR2 is FYNNEI. CDR3 in DNA: TGTGCCAGCAGTGATAACAACCAAGAGACCCAGTACTTC. Translating gives CASSDNNQETQYF.

This chain links TRBV11-2 with TRBJ1-4; maybe TRBD1 (6 bases). The CDR3 covers 14 residues. Looked up from germline, CDR1 is SGHAT and CDR2 is FQNNGV. The germline V and J ends were trimmed by 4 bases and 7 bases, with 13 bases remaining between them. The CDR3 loop is CASSSGEGGEKLFF. CDR3 nucleotides: TGTGCCAGCAGCTCAGGGGAGGGTGGTGAAAAACTGTTTTTT.